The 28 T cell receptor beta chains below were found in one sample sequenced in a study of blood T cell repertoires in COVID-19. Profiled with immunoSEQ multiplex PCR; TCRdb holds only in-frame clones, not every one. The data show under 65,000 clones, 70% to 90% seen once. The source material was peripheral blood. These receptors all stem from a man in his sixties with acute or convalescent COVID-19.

The CDR3 DNA reads TGTGCCAGTAGACCATGGGACTCAAAATCCTACAATGAGCAGTTCTTC. This codes for CASRPWDSKSYNEQFF. The chain has TRBV19 and TRBJ2-1, with a tentative D call TRBD2 (6 bases). Trimming cost V 6 bases and J 1 base, with 16 bases left between them. CDR1 is LNHDA and CDR2 is SQIVND in the germline V gene (reference sequence). CDR3 size: 16 residues.

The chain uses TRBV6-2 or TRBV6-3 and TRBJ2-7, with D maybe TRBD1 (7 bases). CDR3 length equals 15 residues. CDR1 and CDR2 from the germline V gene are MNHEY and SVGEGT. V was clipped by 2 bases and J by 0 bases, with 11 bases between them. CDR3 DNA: TGTGCCAGCAGTTACAGGCGGGACAGCTCCTACGAGCAGTACTTC. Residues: CASSYRRDSSYEQYF.

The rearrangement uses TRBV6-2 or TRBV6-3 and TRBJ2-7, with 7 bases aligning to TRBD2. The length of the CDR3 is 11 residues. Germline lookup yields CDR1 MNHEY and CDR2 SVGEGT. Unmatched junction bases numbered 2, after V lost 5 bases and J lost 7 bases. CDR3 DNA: TGTGCCAGCAGTCTGGGGGGGGAGCAGTACTTC. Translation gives CASSLGGEQYF.

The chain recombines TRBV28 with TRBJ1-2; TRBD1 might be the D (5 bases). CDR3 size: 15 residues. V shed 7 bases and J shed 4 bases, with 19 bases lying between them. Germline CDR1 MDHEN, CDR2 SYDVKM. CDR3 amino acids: CASTPAGRAAYGYTF. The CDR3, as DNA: TGTGCCAGCACCCCCGCCGGCAGGGCGGCCTATGGCTACACCTTC.

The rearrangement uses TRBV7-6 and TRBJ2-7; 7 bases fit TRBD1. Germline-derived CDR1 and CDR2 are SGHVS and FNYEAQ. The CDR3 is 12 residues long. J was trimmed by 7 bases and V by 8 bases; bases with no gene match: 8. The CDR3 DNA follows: TGTGCCAGCCGCAGGGGGATAGGAGAGCAGTACTTC. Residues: CASRRGIGEQYF.

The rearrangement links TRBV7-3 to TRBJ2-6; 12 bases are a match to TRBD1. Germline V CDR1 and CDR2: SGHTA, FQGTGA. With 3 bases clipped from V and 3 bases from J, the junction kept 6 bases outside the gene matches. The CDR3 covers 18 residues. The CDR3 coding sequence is TGTGCCAGCAGCTTCCGGGGACAGGGGGCGCTTGGGGCCAACGTCCTGACTTTC. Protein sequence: CASSFRGQGALGANVLTF.

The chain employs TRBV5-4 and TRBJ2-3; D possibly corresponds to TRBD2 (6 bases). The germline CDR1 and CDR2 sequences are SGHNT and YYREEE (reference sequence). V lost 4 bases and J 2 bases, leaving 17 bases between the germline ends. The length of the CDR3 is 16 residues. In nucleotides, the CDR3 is TGTGCCAGCAGCCCAAGGGACGGGGGAATCACAGATACGCAGTATTTT. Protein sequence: CASSPRDGGITDTQYF. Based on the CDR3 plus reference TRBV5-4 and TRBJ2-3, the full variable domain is ETGVTQSPTHLIKTRGQQVTLRCSSQSGHNTVSWYQQALGQGPQFIFQYYREEENGRGNFPPRFSGLQFPNYSSELNVNALELDDSALYLCASSPRDGGITDTQYFGPGTRLTVL.

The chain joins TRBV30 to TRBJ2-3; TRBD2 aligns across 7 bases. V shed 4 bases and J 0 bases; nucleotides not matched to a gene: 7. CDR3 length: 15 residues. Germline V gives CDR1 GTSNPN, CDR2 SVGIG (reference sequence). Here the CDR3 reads CAWNRASGSTDTQYF. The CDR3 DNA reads TGTGCCTGGAACCGAGCTAGCGGAAGCACAGATACGCAGTATTTT.

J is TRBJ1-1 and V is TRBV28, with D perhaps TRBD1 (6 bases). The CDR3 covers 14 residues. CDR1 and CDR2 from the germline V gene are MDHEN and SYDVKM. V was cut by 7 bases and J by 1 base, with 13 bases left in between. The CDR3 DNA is TGTGCCAGCATGTTCGAGACAGGGAACACTGAAGCTTTCTTT. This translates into CASMFETGNTEAFF.

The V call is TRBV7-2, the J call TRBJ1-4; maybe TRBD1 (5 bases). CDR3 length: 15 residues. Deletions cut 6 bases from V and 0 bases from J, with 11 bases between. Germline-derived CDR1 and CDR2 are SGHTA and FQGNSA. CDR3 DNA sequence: TGTGCCAGCAGATCACGGGGGGCAACTAATGAAAAACTGTTTTTT. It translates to CASRSRGATNEKLFF.

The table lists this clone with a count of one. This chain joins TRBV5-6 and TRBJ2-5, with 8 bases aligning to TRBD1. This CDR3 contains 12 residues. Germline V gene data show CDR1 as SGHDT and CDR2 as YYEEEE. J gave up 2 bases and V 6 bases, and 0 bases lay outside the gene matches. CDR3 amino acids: CASNRGQETQYF. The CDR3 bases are TGTGCCAGCAACAGGGGGCAAGAGACCCAGTACTTC.

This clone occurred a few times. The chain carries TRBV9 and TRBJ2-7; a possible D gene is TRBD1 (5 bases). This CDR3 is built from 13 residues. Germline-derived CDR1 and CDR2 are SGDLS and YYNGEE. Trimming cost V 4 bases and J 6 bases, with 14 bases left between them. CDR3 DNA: TGTGCCAGCAGCCGTACAGGAACAAGCGAGCAGTACTTC. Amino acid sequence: CASSRTGTSEQYF.

The chain's CDR3 is CASSQDYPAAANTGELFF. DNA for the CDR3: TGCGCCAGCAGCCAAGATTATCCGGCCGCGGCGAACACCGGGGAGCTGTTTTTT. This chain links TRBV4-3 with TRBJ2-2; D is unresolved. Deletions cut 0 bases from V and 0 bases from J, with 14 bases between. The V gene's germline CDR1 is LGHNA and CDR2 YSLEER. The CDR3 has 18 residues.

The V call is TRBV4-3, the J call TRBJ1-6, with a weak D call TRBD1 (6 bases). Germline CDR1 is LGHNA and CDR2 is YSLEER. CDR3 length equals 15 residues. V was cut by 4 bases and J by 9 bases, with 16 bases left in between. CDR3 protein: CASSRIQGDRSPLHF. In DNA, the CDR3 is TGCGCCAGCAGCCGGATACAGGGAGATCGTTCACCCCTCCACTTT.

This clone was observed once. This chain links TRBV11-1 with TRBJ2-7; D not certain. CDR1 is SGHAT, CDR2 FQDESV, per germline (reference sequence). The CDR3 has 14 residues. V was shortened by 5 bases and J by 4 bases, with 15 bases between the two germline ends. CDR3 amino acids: CASSPRRSVYEQYF. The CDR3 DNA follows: TGTGCCAGCAGCCCTCGGCGGAGCGTATACGAGCAGTACTTC.

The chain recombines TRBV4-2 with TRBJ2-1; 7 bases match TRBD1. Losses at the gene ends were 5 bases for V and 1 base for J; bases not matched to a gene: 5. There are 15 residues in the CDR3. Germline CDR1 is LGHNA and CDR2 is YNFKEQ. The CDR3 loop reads CASSARDSSYNEQFF. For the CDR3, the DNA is TGTGCCAGCAGCGCCCGGGACAGTTCCTACAATGAGCAGTTCTTC.

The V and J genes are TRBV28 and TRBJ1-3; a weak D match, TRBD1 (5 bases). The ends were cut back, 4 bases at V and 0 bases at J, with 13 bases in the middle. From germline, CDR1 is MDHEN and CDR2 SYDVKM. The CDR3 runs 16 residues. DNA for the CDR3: TGTGCCAGCAGTTGGAATACAGGTCTCTCTGGAAACACCATATATTTT. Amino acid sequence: CASSWNTGLSGNTIYF.

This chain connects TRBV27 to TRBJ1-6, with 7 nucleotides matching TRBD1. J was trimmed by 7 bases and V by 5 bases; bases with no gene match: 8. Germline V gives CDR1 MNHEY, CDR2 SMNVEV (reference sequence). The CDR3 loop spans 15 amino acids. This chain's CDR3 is CASSPTGTVNSPLHF. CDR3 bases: TGTGCCAGCAGTCCTACCGGGACAGTCAATTCACCCCTCCACTTT.

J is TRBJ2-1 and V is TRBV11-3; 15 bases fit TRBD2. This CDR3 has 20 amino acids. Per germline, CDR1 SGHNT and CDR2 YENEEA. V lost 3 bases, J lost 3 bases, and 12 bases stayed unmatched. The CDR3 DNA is TGTGCCAGCAGCTTGGGGGCGAGGGGACTAGCGGGAGGAGACTACAATGAGCAGTTCTTC. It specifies CASSLGARGLAGGDYNEQFF.

The DNA of the CDR3 is TGTGCCAGCAGCGTAGACGGGGGGGACTCCTACGAGCAGTACTTC. Amino acid sequence: CASSVDGGDSYEQYF. V usage is TRBV9 and J usage is TRBJ2-7, with 8 bases fitting TRBD2. Per the germline V gene, CDR1 is SGDLS and CDR2 is YYNGEE. V gave up 0 bases and J gave up 0 bases; unmatched junction bases: 2. CDR3 length: 15 residues.

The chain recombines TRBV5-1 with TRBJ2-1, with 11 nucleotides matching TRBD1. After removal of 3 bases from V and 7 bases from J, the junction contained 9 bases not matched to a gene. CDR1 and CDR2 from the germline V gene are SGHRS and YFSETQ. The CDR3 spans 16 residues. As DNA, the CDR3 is TGCGCCAGCAGCTCCTTACCGGGACAGGGGGGAAATGAGCAGTTCTTC. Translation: CASSSLPGQGGNEQFF.

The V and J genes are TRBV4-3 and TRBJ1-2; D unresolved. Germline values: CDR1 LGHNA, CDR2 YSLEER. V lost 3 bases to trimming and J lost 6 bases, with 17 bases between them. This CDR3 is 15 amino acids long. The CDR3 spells CASSQTDKARDGYTF. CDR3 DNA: TGCGCCAGCAGCCAGACCGACAAAGCCCGTGATGGCTACACCTTC.

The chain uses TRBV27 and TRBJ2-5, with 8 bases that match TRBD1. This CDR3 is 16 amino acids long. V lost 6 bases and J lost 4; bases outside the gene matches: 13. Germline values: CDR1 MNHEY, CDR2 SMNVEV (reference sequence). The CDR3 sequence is CASRVSTGDPRETQYF. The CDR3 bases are TGTGCCAGCAGGGTTTCGACAGGGGATCCAAGAGAGACCCAGTACTTC.

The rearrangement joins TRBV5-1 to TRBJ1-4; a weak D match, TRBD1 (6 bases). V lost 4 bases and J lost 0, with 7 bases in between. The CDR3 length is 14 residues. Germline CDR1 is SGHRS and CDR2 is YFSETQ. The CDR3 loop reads CASSEGATNEKLFF. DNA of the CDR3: TGCGCCAGCAGCGAGGGGGCAACTAATGAAAAACTGTTTTTT. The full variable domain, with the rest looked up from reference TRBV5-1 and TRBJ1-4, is KAGVTQTPRYLIKTRGQQVTLSCSPISGHRSVSWYQQTPGQGLQFLFEYFSETQRNKGNFPGRFSGRQFSNSRSEMNVSTLELGDSALYLCASSEGATNEKLFFGSGTQLSVL.

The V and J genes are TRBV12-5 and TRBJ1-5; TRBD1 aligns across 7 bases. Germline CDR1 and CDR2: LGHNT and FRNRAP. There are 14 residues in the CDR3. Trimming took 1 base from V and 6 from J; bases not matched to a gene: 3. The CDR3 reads CASGLGTGSQPQHF. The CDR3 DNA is TGTGCTAGTGGTTTGGGGACAGGAAGTCAGCCCCAGCATTTT. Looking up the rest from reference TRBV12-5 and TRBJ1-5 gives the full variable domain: DARVTQTPRHKVTEMGQEVTMRCQPILGHNTVFWYRQTMMQGLELLAYFRNRAPLDDSGMPKDRFSAEMPDATLATLKIQPSEPRDSAVYFCASGLGTGSQPQHFGDGTRLSIL.

The CDR3 DNA reads as TGTGCCGCGGCAGATAGCAATCAGCCCCAGCATTTT. Its protein is CAAADSNQPQHF. The rearrangement links TRBV6-6 to TRBJ1-5; no clear D gene. Germline assignment: CDR1 MNHNY and CDR2 SVGAGI (reference sequence). The CDR3 is 12 residues long. The V gene lost 11 bases and the J gene lost 0 bases, with 8 bases spanning the gap.

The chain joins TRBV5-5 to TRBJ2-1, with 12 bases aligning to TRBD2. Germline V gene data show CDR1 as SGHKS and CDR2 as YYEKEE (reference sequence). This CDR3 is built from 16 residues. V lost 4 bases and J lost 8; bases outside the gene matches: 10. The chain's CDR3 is CASSRAGTSGSYEQFF. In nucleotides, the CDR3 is TGTGCCAGCAGCCGGGCCGGGACTAGCGGGTCTTATGAGCAGTTCTTC.

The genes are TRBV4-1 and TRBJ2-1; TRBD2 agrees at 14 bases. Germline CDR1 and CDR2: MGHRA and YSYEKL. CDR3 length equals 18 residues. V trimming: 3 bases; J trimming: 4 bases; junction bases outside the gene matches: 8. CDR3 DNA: TGCGCCAGCAGCCAGAGGACTAGCGGGAGGCGCTTGTACAATGAGCAGTTCTTC. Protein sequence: CASSQRTSGRRLYNEQFF.